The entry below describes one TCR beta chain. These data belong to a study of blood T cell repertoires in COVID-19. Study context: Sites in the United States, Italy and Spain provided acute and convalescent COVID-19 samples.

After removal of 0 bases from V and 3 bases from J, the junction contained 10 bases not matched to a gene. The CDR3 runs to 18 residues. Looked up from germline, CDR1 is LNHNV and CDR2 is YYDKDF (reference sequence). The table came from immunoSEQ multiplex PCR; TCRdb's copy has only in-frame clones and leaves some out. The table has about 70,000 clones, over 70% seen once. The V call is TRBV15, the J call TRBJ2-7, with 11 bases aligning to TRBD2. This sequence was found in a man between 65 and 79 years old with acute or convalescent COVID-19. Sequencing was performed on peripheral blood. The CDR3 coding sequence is TGTGCCACCAGCAGAGATCCTAGCGGGAGGACGATCTACTACGAGCAGTACTTC. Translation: CATSRDPSGRTIYYEQYF.